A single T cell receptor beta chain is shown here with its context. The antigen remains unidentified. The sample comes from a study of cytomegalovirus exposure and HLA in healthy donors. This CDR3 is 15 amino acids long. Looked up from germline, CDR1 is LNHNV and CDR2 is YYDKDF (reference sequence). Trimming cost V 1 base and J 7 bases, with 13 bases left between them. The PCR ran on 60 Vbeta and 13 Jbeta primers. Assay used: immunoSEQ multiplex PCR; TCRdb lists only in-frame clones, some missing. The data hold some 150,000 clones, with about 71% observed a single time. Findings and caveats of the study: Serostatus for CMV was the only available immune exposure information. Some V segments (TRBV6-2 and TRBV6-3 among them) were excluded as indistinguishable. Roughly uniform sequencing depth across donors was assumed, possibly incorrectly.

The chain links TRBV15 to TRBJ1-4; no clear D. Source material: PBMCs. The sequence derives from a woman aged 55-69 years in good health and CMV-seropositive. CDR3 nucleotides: TGTGCCACCAGCAGAGGGGCAGGAGGTAGTGAAAAACTGTTTTTT. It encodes CATSRGAGGSEKLFF.